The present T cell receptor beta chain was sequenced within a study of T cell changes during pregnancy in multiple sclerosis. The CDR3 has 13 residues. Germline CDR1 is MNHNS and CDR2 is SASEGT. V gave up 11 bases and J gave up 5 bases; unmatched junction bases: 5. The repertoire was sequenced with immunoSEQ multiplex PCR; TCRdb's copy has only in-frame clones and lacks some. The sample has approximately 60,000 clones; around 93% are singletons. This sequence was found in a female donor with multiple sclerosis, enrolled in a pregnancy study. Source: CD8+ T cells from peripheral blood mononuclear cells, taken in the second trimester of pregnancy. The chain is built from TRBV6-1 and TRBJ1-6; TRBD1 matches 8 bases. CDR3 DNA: TGTGCCGCGGTGACAGGGGATAATTCACCCCTCCACTTT. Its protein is CAAVTGDNSPLHF.